This record covers a single TCR beta chain. Antigen: not known. The data were taken from a study of cytomegalovirus exposure and HLA in healthy donors. Findings and caveats of the study: Segments of the TCR beta V type were, in most cases, productive about 90% or about 30% of the time in an earlier analysis.

Germline CDR1 and CDR2: MDHEN and SYDVKM. V shed 4 bases and J 8 bases; nucleotides not matched to a gene: 9. CDR3 length: 15 amino acids. Primers: 60 Vbeta forward and 13 Jbeta reverse. TCRdb's copy holds only in-frame clones and misses some; the assay was immunoSEQ multiplex PCR. The repertoire has about 52,000 clones, around 70% of them found once; the top ten carry around 10%. The chain is built from TRBV28 and TRBJ1-2, with 11 nucleotides matching TRBD1. The TCR sequence derives from a woman in her fifties or sixties in good health and CMV-seronegative. Sequences were obtained from PBMCs. CDR3 protein: CASSSGQGGPWGYTF. CDR3 nucleotides: TGTGCCAGCAGTTCGGGACAGGGGGGCCCCTGGGGCTACACCTTC.